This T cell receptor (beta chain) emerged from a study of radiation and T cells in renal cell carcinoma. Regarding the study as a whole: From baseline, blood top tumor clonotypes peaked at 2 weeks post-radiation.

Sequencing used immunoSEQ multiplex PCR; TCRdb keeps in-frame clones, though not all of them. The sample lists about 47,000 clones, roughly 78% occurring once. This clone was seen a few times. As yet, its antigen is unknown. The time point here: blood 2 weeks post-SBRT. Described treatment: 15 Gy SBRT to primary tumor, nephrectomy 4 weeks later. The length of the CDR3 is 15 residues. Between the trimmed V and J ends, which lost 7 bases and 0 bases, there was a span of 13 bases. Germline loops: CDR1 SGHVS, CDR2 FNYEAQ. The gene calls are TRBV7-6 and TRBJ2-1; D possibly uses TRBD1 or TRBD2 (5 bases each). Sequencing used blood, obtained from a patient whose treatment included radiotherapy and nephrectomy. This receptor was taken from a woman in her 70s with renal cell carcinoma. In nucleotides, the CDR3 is TGTGCCAGCACCGTGGGGGAAGGCTCCTACAATGAGCAGTTCTTC. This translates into CASTVGEGSYNEQFF.